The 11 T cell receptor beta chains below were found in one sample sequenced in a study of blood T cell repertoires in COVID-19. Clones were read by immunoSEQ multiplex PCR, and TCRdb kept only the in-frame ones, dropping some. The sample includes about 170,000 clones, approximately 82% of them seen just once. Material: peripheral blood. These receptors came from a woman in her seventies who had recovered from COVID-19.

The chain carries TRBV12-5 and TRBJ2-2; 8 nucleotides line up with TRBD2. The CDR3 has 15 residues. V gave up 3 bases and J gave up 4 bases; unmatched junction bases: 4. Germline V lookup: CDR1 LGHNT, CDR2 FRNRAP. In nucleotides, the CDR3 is TGTGCTAGTGGTTTAGAAGCGGGAGCCACCGGGGAGCTGTTTTTT. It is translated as CASGLEAGATGELFF.

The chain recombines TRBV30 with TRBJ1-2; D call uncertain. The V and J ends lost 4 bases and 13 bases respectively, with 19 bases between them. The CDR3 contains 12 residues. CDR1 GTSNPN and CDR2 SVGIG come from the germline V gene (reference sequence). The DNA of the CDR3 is TGTGCCTGGACCGCTGACTTTACAGCGGGCACCTTC. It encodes CAWTADFTAGTF.

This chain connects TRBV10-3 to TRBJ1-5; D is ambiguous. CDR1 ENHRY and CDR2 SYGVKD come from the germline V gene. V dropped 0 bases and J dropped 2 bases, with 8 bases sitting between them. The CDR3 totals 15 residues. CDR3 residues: CAISESARGNQPQHF. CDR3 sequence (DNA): TGTGCCATCAGTGAGTCGGCCCGGGGCAATCAGCCCCAGCATTTT.

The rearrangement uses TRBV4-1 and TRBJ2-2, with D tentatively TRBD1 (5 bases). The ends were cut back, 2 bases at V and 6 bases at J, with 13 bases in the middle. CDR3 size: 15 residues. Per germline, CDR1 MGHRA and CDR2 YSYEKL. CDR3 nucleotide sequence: TGCGCCAGCAGCCAATTCCCAGGGTGGGCCGGGGAGCTGTTTTTT. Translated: CASSQFPGWAGELFF.

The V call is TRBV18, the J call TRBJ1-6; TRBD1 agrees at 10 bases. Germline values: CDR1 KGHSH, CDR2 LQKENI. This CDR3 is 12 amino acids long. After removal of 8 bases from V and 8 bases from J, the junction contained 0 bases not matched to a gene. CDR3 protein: CASGTGDSPLHF. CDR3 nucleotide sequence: TGTGCCAGCGGGACAGGGGATTCACCCCTCCACTTT.

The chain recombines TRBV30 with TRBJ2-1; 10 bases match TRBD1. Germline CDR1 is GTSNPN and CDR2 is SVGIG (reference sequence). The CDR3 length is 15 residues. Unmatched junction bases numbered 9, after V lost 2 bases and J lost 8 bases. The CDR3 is CAWSRRGDRGHEQFF. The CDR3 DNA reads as TGTGCCTGGAGTCGCCGTGGGGACAGGGGCCATGAGCAGTTCTTC. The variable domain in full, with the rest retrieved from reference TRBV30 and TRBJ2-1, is SQTIHQWPATLVQPVGSPLSLECTVEGTSNPNLYWYRQAAGRGLQLLFYSVGIGQISSEVPQNLSASRPQDRQFILSSKKLLLSDSGFYLCAWSRRGDRGHEQFFGPGTRLTVL.

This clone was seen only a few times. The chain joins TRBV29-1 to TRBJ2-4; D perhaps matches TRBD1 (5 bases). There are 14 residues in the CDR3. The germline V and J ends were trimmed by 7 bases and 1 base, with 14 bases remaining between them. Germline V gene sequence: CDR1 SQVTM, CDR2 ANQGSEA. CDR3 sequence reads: CSARRASAKNIQYF. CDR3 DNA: TGCAGCGCGCGCAGGGCTTCGGCCAAAAACATTCAGTACTTC.

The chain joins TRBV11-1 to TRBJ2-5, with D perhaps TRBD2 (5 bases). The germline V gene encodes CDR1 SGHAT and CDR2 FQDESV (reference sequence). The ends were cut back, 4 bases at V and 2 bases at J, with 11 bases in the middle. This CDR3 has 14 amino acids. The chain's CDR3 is CASSSGEGQETQYF. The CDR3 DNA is TGTGCCAGCAGCTCGGGTGAGGGACAAGAGACCCAGTACTTC.

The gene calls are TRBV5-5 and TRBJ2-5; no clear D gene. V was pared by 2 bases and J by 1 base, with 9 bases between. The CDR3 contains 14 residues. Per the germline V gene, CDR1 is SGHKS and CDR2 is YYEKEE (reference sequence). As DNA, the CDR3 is TGTGCCAGCAGCTTTGCCGGAGCCCAAGAGACCCAGTACTTC. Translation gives CASSFAGAQETQYF.

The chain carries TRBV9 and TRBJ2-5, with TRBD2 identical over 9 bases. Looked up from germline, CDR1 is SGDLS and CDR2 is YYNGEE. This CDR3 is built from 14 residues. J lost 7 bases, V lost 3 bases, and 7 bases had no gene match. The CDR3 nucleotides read TGTGCCAGCAGCGCCGCGGGGGGGCAGGGGACCCAGTACTTC. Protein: CASSAAGGQGTQYF.

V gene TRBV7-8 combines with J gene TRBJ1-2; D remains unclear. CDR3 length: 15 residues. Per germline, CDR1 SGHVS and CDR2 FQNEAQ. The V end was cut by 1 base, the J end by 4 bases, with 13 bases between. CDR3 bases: TGTGCCAGCAGCTTAGGGACTTCCCCCTTCTATGGCTACACCTTC. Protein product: CASSLGTSPFYGYTF.